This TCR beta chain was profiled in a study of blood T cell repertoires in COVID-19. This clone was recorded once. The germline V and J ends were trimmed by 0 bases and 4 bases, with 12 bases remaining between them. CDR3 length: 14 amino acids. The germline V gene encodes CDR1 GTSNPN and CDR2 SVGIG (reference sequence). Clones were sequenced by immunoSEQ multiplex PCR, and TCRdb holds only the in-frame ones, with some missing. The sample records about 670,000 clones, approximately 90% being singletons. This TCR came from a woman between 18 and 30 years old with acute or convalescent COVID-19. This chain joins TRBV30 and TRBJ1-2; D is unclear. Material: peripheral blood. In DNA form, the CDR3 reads TGTGCCTGGAGTGTCAGGTCCCTCAGCTATGGCTACACCTTC. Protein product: CAWSVRSLSYGYTF.